One and the same sample provided the 16 T cell receptor beta chains below, sequenced in a study of blood T cell repertoires in COVID-19. Sequencing used immunoSEQ multiplex PCR; TCRdb keeps in-frame clones, though not all of them. The data contain 100,000 or so clones, roughly nine tenths of them singletons. Sequencing was performed on peripheral blood. These receptors were taken from a middle-aged man with acute or convalescent COVID-19.

V gene TRBV7-8 combines with J gene TRBJ2-1; D gene ambiguous. Trimming cost V 1 base and J 9 bases, with 16 bases left between them. Per germline, CDR1 SGHVS and CDR2 FQNEAQ. This CDR3 region has 15 residues. The CDR3 DNA sequence: TGTGCCAGCAGCTTAGAGTCGGCGGCGGATGGTGAGCAGTTCTTC. Amino acid sequence: CASSLESAADGEQFF.

The CDR3: CASRRGSGTILNQPQHF. CDR3 DNA: TGTGCCAGCAGGCGAGGGTCCGGGACAATTTTAAATCAGCCCCAGCATTTT. The chain joins TRBV6-6 to TRBJ1-5; a weak D match, TRBD1 (6 bases). CDR3 length: 17 residues. The germline CDR1 and CDR2 sequences are MNHNY and SVGAGI (reference sequence). Trimming stripped 6 bases from V and 4 bases from J, with 22 bases between.

This clone counts as medium-sized. This chain uses TRBV10-2 with TRBJ2-7; the match to TRBD1 covers 9 bases. This CDR3 has 16 amino acids. Germline CDR1 is WSHSY and CDR2 is SAAADI. The V and J ends lost 3 bases and 2 bases, in that order; junction bases with no gene match: 8. DNA for the CDR3: TGCGCCAGCAGTGACCCAGGACAGGGGAGGACCTACGAGCAGTACTTC. It specifies CASSDPGQGRTYEQYF.

The chain combines TRBV6-5 with TRBJ2-7; a possible D gene is TRBD1 (5 bases). Germline values: CDR1 MNHEY, CDR2 SVGAGI. The CDR3 has 13 amino acids. Deletions cut 7 bases from V and 4 bases from J, with 14 bases between. This CDR3 is CASKAGSAYEQYF. CDR3 nucleotides: TGTGCCAGCAAGGCAGGGTCAGCGTACGAGCAGTACTTC.

The chain has TRBV7-9 and TRBJ2-5, with 12 positions matching TRBD2. Germline V gives CDR1 SEHNR, CDR2 FQNEAQ (reference sequence). J lost 5 bases, V lost 5 bases, and 12 bases had no gene match. This CDR3 has 17 residues. CDR3 DNA sequence: TGTGCCAGCAGCAACCGACTAGCGGGGGCCCCAAGGGAGACCCAGTACTTC. Translation gives CASSNRLAGAPRETQYF.

V is TRBV7-2 and J is TRBJ2-2; 8 bases are a match to TRBD1. Germline V gene data show CDR1 as SGHTA and CDR2 as FQGNSA. CDR3 length equals 16 residues. With 3 bases clipped from V and 6 bases from J, the junction kept 9 bases outside the gene matches. CDR3 loop: CASSFRTGIKAGELFF. Written as DNA, the CDR3 is TGTGCCAGCAGCTTCCGGACAGGGATTAAGGCCGGGGAGCTGTTTTTT.

The chain links TRBV18 to TRBJ1-2; 8 bases agree with TRBD1. Germline V gene lookup returns CDR1 KGHSH and CDR2 LQKENI. The CDR3 is made up of 13 amino acids. The junction had 3 bases not matched to a gene; V was cut back by 3 bases and J by 6 bases. CDR3 sequence reads: CASSPDRANGYTF. DNA for the CDR3: TGTGCCAGCTCACCGGACAGGGCGAATGGCTACACCTTC.

The V call is TRBV11-2, the J call TRBJ2-7; 7 nucleotides line up with TRBD1. Germline V gene data show CDR1 as SGHAT and CDR2 as FQNNGV. Trimming removed 1 base from V and 1 base from J; junction bases left unmatched: 4. This CDR3 contains 15 residues. The CDR3 sequence is CASSLGQGISYEQYF. CDR3 nucleotide sequence: TGTGCCAGCAGCTTAGGACAGGGTATATCCTACGAGCAGTACTTC.

This rearrangement joins TRBV11-2 to TRBJ2-7; D is unresolved. The CDR3 contains 12 residues. The ends were cut back, 6 bases at V and 5 bases at J, with 11 bases in the middle. Germline lookup yields CDR1 SGHAT and CDR2 FQNNGV. Written as DNA, the CDR3 is TGTGCCAGCAGGCATGTGAGCGACGAGCAGTACTTC. It is translated as CASRHVSDEQYF. Variable domain in full (rest from reference TRBV11-2 and TRBJ2-7): EAGVAQSPRYKIIEKRQSVAFWCNPISGHATLYWYQQILGQGPKLLIQFQNNGVVDDSQLPKDRFSAERLKGVDSTLKIQPAKLEDSAVYLCASRHVSDEQYFGPGTRLTVT.

This chain links TRBV7-9 with TRBJ1-3, with TRBD1 matching over 8 bases. Unmatched junction bases numbered 4, after V lost 1 base and J lost 5 bases. CDR3 length: 15 amino acids. The germline gives CDR1 SEHNR, CDR2 FQNEAQ (reference sequence). CDR3: CASSLGQGARNTIYF. CDR3 coding DNA: TGTGCCAGCAGCTTAGGTCAGGGGGCTCGAAACACCATATATTTT.

This sequence joins TRBV5-1 and TRBJ2-1, with TRBD1 identical over 8 bases. V was clipped by 4 bases and J by 2 bases; unmatched bases: 8. Germline V gives CDR1 SGHRS, CDR2 YFSETQ. The CDR3 extends over 16 amino acids. The CDR3 reads CASSLPQGATYNEQFF. The CDR3 DNA follows: TGCGCCAGCAGCCTCCCCCAGGGGGCCACCTACAATGAGCAGTTCTTC.

The gene calls are TRBV29-1 and TRBJ1-1; D is ambiguous. With 7 bases removed from V and 10 bases from J, the gap between germline ends came to 22 bases. Germline-derived CDR1 and CDR2 are SQVTM and ANQGSEA. This CDR3 has 13 residues. The CDR3 coding sequence is TGCAGCGCGACGGAGGCTATGTCCCTAGCAGCTTTCTTT. The encoded protein is CSATEAMSLAAFF.

A few counts support this clone. The chain uses TRBV27 and TRBJ2-3; 9 nucleotides line up with TRBD1. CDR3 length: 13 amino acids. Looked up from germline, CDR1 is MNHEY and CDR2 is SMNVEV (reference sequence). Losses at the gene ends were 8 bases for V and 3 bases for J; bases not matched to a gene: 3. The CDR3, as DNA: TGTGCCAGCGGGACAGGGCCGACAGATACGCAGTATTTT. Amino acid sequence: CASGTGPTDTQYF.

The chain joins TRBV5-1 to TRBJ2-2; D is undetermined. V was shortened by 4 bases and J by 1 base, with 5 bases between the two germline ends. The CDR3 runs to 13 residues. Germline loops: CDR1 SGHRS, CDR2 YFSETQ. CDR3 in amino acids: CASSLWNTGELFF. In nucleotides, the CDR3 is TGCGCCAGCAGCCTGTGGAACACCGGGGAGCTGTTTTTT.

This rearrangement joins TRBV28 to TRBJ1-5, with D perhaps TRBD1 (5 bases). CDR3 size: 13 residues. CDR1 and CDR2 from the germline V gene are MDHEN and SYDVKM. Trimming took 3 bases from V and 5 from J, leaving 8 bases between them. The CDR3 reads CASSFGTYQPQHF. DNA for the CDR3: TGTGCCAGCAGTTTCGGGACTTATCAGCCCCAGCATTTT.

The V and J genes are TRBV6-6 and TRBJ2-7, with a tentative D call TRBD2 (6 bases). Germline values: CDR1 MNHNY, CDR2 SVGAGI (reference sequence). V lost 6 bases, J lost 5 bases, and 14 bases lay in between. There are 13 residues in the CDR3. The CDR3 DNA reads as TGTGCCAGCAGCCGCTCTAGCGACCACGAGCAGTACTTC. Translating gives CASSRSSDHEQYF.